The sequence of this T cell receptor (beta chain) was determined in a study of blood T cell repertoires in COVID-19. In its sample, this clone was seen a few times. TCRdb's table, derived via immunoSEQ multiplex PCR, lists solely in-frame clones and lacks some. The sample includes about 170,000 clones, around 80% of them seen just once. The sample taken for sequencing was PBMCs or T cells enriched from blood (not recorded which). The clonotype originates from a woman aged 45-60 years in a cohort exposed to, infected with or recovered from COVID-19 (not recorded which).

CDR3 in amino acids: CASSLEVSGIEAFF. The DNA for the CDR3 is TGTGCCAGCAGCTTAGAGGTATCAGGGATAGAAGCTTTCTTT. This sequence joins TRBV7-9 and TRBJ1-1; perhaps TRBD1 as D (5 bases). The germline V gene has CDR1 SEHNR and CDR2 FQNEAQ (reference sequence). V was trimmed by 1 base and J by 8 bases, leaving 14 bases between them. The CDR3 is made up of 14 amino acids.